This TCR beta chain was found in a study of a mutant IDH1 vaccine in newly diagnosed glioma. Study background: Mean patient age was approximately 40 years; about 62% were male and roughly 38% female. Therapy received beforehand was radiotherapy, temozolomide, or both, with most patients given both.

As to this clone: The antigen remains unidentified.

This table comes from immunoSEQ multiplex PCR, and its TCRdb copy is limited to in-frame clones, with some not included. The sample has 90,000 to 100,000 clones, 70% to 90% seen once. Deletions cut 11 bases from V and 1 base from J, with 14 bases between. The V gene's germline CDR1 is ENHRY and CDR2 SYGVKD. The CDR3 sequence is 14 residues long. This sample's time point: baseline, week 1 (first vaccination visit). Treatment defined: pre-vaccination baseline after standard-of-care therapy. Each astrocytoma in the donors was new, WHO grade 3 or 4, IDH1-mutant and ATRX-lost. General observations from the study: Alterations occurring in top peripheral T cell clonotypes seemed unrelated to pseudoprogression.

Specimen: PBMCs, collected from a glioma patient treated with radiotherapy, temozolomide or both. The chain links TRBV10-3 to TRBJ2-2, with D perhaps matching TRBD1 (5 bases). This TCR came from a woman between 45 and 60 years old with glioma. CDR3 DNA sequence: TGTGCCTCACTCGAAAGGGGGAACACCGGGGAGCTGTTTTTT. Translating gives CASLERGNTGELFF.